This record covers a single T cell receptor (beta chain). The antigen remains unidentified. TCRdb's copy holds only in-frame clones and misses some; the assay was immunoSEQ multiplex PCR. The sample has around 100,000 clones, about 87% seen once. V was clipped by 6 bases and J by 6 bases, with 24 bases between them. Germline V CDR1 and CDR2: SQVTM, ANQGSEA. There are 16 residues in the CDR3. The data belong to a study of T cell responses to AZD1222 COVID-19 vaccine. Study in general: Whether given at about 4 or about 12 weeks, second doses were pooled.

General study findings and limits: Repertoires were collected only later (after the peak T cell response had occurred). Spike-spanning, vaccine-associated CD4 TCRs were dominant at 160-218 and 743-854.

The rearrangement uses TRBV29-1 and TRBJ2-1, with D maybe TRBD2 (5 bases). This clonotype originated in an adult in good health. The sample in question was peripheral blood, obtained on day 0 of AZD1222 vaccination. CDR3 sequence reads: CSVPGGGLGPVNEQFF. The CDR3 DNA is TGCAGCGTCCCGGGTGGAGGTCTAGGACCCGTCAATGAGCAGTTCTTC.